The rows below give T cell receptor beta chains drawn from one sample of a study of blood T cell repertoires in COVID-19. Assay used: immunoSEQ multiplex PCR; TCRdb lists only in-frame clones, some missing. This table has 100,000 to 150,000 clones, roughly 89% appearing once. The sequencing input was peripheral blood. All receptors derive from a man in his 60s with COVID-19, enrolled during active disease. Both conserved end residues are part of each CDR3. A D gene is named only where the DNA matches it firmly. Clone size appears in some rows only: once, few, many, or a class for an expanded clone.

TRBD2,NA,TRBV7-8,TRBJ2-1,CASSLVSSGGLYEQFF,TGTGCCAGCAGCTTAGTTTCAAGCGGGGGTCTCTATGAGCAGTTCTTC
TRBD2,NA,TRBV9,TRBJ2-2,CASSSRLAGDTGELFF,TGTGCCAGCAGCTCGCGACTAGCGGGGGACACCGGGGAGCTGTTTTTT
TRBD2,NA,TRBV12-3/TRBV12-4,TRBJ2-2,CAGRGANTGELFF,TGTGCCGGACGGGGGGCGAACACCGGGGAGCTGTTTTTT
NA,NA,TRBV9,TRBJ1-3,CASSVAPVSGVEGNTIYF,TGTGCCAGCAGCGTAGCGCCAGTTTCGGGGGTCGAGGGAAACACCATATATTTT
NA,NA,TRBV2,TRBJ1-1,CASRTGSTEAFF,TGTGCCAGCAGGACCGGGTCGACTGAAGCTTTCTTT
NA,NA,TRBV15,TRBJ2-5,CASSKDSQETQYF,TGTGCCAGCAGCAAGGACAGCCAAGAGACCCAGTACTTC
TRBD1,NA,TRBV7-9,TRBJ1-2,CASSLEAARQGVDGYTF,TGTGCCAGCAGCTTAGAGGCGGCAAGACAGGGGGTGGATGGCTACACCTTC
TRBD1,few,TRBV19,TRBJ1-1,CASSIIGQGANEAFF,TGTGCCAGTAGTATAATCGGACAGGGGGCAAATGAAGCTTTCTTT
TRBD1,NA,TRBV11-1,TRBJ1-1,CASSRGTGFEAFF,TGTGCCAGCAGCCGCGGGACAGGATTTGAAGCTTTCTTT
TRBD2,NA,TRBV18,TRBJ2-7,CASSPPGGYSYEQYF,TGTGCCAGCTCACCCCCGGGGGGGTACTCCTACGAGCAGTACTTC
TRBD1,NA,TRBV28,TRBJ1-2,CASSLLGTAIGYTF,TGTGCCAGCAGTTTACTAGGGACAGCGATTGGCTACACCTTC
NA,NA,TRBV4-1,TRBJ1-2,CASSQVPTGSDYGYTF,TGCGCCAGCAGCCAGGTACCTACAGGGTCCGACTATGGCTACACCTTC
NA,NA,TRBV7-3,TRBJ2-5,CASSLATQETQYF,TGTGCCAGCAGCTTAGCTACCCAAGAGACCCAGTACTTC
TRBD2,NA,TRBV5-1,TRBJ2-1,CASSLRGAYNEQFF,TGCGCCAGCAGCTTGCGGGGGGCCTACAATGAGCAGTTCTTC
NA,NA,TRBV30,TRBJ2-7,CAWSTERTPETTYEQYF,TGTGCCTGGAGTACGGAAAGGACGCCCGAGACTACCTACGAGCAGTACTTC
TRBD1,NA,TRBV5-1,TRBJ2-2,CASSFPGQTHGELFF,TGCGCCAGCAGCTTTCCGGGACAGACACACGGGGAGCTGTTTTTT
NA,NA,TRBV19,TRBJ1-1,CASSILGGTEAFF,TGTGCCAGTAGTATTTTAGGGGGAACTGAAGCTTTCTTT
NA,NA,TRBV2,TRBJ1-6,CATATGAPLHF,TGTGCCACCGCTACGGGAGCACCCCTCCACTTT
TRBD1,NA,TRBV7-9,TRBJ1-1,CASSPRTGLEAFF,TGTGCCAGCAGCCCGAGGACAGGCCTAGAAGCTTTCTTT
TRBD1,once,TRBV5-1,TRBJ2-5,CASSPGGIQETQYF,TGCGCCAGCAGCCCAGGGGGAATCCAAGAGACCCAGTACTTC
TRBD2,NA,TRBV7-2,TRBJ2-1,CASSPTSGGENEQFF,TGTGCCAGCAGCCCGACTAGCGGGGGGGAAAATGAGCAGTTCTTC
TRBD1,NA,TRBV15,TRBJ2-1,CATSRTGTGGDEQFF,TGTGCCACCAGCAGAACGGGGACAGGGGGCGATGAGCAGTTCTTC
TRBD2,once,TRBV7-2,TRBJ2-3,CASSFFSGGTDTQYF,TGTGCCAGCAGCTTTTTTAGCGGGGGGACAGATACGCAGTATTTT
NA,NA,TRBV24-1,TRBJ2-5,CATSDRSGGGKETQYF,TGTGCCACCAGTGACAGAAGCGGTGGGGGGAAAGAGACCCAGTACTTC
NA,once,TRBV3-1/TRBV3-2,TRBJ1-1,CASSTRAEAFF,TGTGCCAGCAGCACCCGGGCTGAAGCTTTCTTT
TRBD1,NA,TRBV9,TRBJ1-2,CASSTRQGGGDGYTF,TGTGCCAGCAGCACCCGACAGGGTGGGGGTGATGGCTACACCTTC
NA,NA,TRBV7-7,TRBJ1-1,CASSYNRDTEAFF,TGTGCTAGCAGCTATAACAGGGATACTGAAGCTTTCTTT
NA,many,TRBV6-1,TRBJ1-4,CASSEFGGNEKLFF,TGTGCCAGCAGTGAATTTGGCGGTAATGAAAAACTGTTTTTT
NA,NA,TRBV7-2,TRBJ2-4,CASSFGTKKNIQYF,TGTGCCAGCAGCTTCGGGACAAAGAAAAACATTCAGTACTTC
NA,NA,TRBV5-1,TRBJ1-1,CASSRSDSINTEAFF,TGCGCCAGCAGCCGGTCCGACAGTATTAACACTGAAGCTTTCTTT
TRBD1,NA,TRBV30,TRBJ2-2,CAWSGRGLRGNTGELFF,TGTGCCTGGAGTGGCAGGGGGCTCAGGGGGAACACCGGGGAGCTGTTTTTT
NA,NA,TRBV11-1,TRBJ1-6,CASSLRAANSPLHF,TGTGCCAGCAGCCTCAGGGCAGCTAATTCACCCCTCCACTTT
TRBD1,NA,TRBV12-5,TRBJ1-1,CASGGQGLRNTEAFF,TGTGCTAGTGGTGGACAGGGCCTACGAAACACTGAAGCTTTCTTT
NA,NA,TRBV7-9,TRBJ2-7,CASSSGGGANYEQYF,TGTGCCAGCAGCTCGGGGGGCGGGGCAAATTACGAGCAGTACTTC
TRBD1,once,TRBV5-1,TRBJ1-4,CASKGQSTTNEKLFF,TGCGCCAGCAAGGGACAGTCGACAACTAATGAAAAACTGTTTTTT
TRBD2,NA,TRBV5-4,TRBJ2-5,CASSPSGGAGGQETQYF,TGTGCCAGCAGCCCCTCAGGGGGAGCGGGGGGCCAAGAGACCCAGTACTTC
NA,NA,TRBV11-1,TRBJ1-1,CASSLGVNTEAFF,TGTGCCAGCAGCTTAGGAGTGAACACTGAAGCTTTCTTT
NA,NA,TRBV6-2/TRBV6-3,TRBJ1-1,CASSRGGTEAFF,TGTGCCAGCAGTAGAGGGGGAACTGAAGCTTTCTTT
TRBD1,NA,TRBV10-3,TRBJ1-1,CAITKTGENTEAFF,TGTGCCATCACCAAGACAGGGGAGAACACTGAAGCTTTCTTT
NA,NA,TRBV2,TRBJ2-3,CASSEILDTQYF,TGTGCCAGCAGTGAAATTCTCGATACGCAGTATTTT
TRBD2,NA,TRBV6-6,TRBJ2-1,CASSPLAPSGGWYNEQFF,TGTGCCAGCAGTCCCTTAGCTCCTAGCGGGGGTTGGTACAATGAGCAGTTCTTC
NA,NA,TRBV2,TRBJ2-3,CASRADPGTDTQYF,TGTGCCAGCAGGGCCGACCCCGGGACAGATACGCAGTATTTT
NA,NA,TRBV29-1,TRBJ1-1,CSAGGGGSNTEAFF,TGCAGCGCAGGCGGGGGGGGCTCAAACACTGAAGCTTTCTTT
NA,NA,TRBV4-2,TRBJ1-1,CASSQDPYQAFF,TGTGCCAGCAGCCAAGATCCCTACCAAGCTTTCTTT
NA,NA,TRBV20-1,TRBJ2-3,CSAVGGDTQYF,TGCAGTGCGGTTGGCGGTGATACGCAGTATTTT
NA,NA,TRBV19,TRBJ1-6,CASSARNSPLHF,TGTGCCAGTTCCGCCCGGAATTCACCCCTCCACTTT
NA,NA,TRBV30,TRBJ1-2,CAWKFKGVNTF,TGTGCCTGGAAGTTTAAGGGAGTTAACACCTTC
TRBD1,NA,TRBV7-2,TRBJ2-7,CASSLSGGFDEQYF,TGTGCCAGCAGCTTATCAGGGGGCTTCGACGAGCAGTACTTC
NA,NA,TRBV7-7,TRBJ2-3,CASSLNVASTDTQYF,TGTGCCAGCAGCTTAAACGTGGCTTCCACAGATACGCAGTATTTT
TRBD1,NA,TRBV5-4,TRBJ1-2,CASSLQGAHYGYTF,TGTGCCAGCAGCTTGCAGGGGGCGCACTATGGCTACACCTTC
TRBD1,NA,TRBV19,TRBJ1-1,CASNDRGHTEAFF,TGTGCCAGTAACGACAGGGGCCACACTGAAGCTTTCTTT
TRBD2,NA,TRBV29-1,TRBJ2-1,CNAMGPGLASYNEQFF,TGCAACGCGATGGGGCCGGGACTAGCGTCCTACAATGAGCAGTTCTTC
TRBD2,NA,TRBV5-5,TRBJ2-3,CVSALAGTDTQYF,TGTGTCTCGGCACTAGCGGGGACAGATACGCAGTATTTT
NA,NA,TRBV2,TRBJ2-7,CASSELDSSYEQYF,TGTGCCAGCAGTGAGCTGGACAGCTCCTACGAGCAGTACTTC